This T cell receptor beta chain derives from a study of blood T cells in healthy people across ages (dated by TCRdb to between 2014 and 2017). Describing the broader study: Template switching captured roughly one uniquely barcoded TCR beta cDNA molecule per two T cells in model experiments. Using deep sequencing normalized with unique cDNA molecular identifiers, the study measured how TCR beta repertoire diversity changes with age. The donors were divided into four age groups: young (average approximately 17 years), middle-aged (around 37), aged (about 60) and long-lived (about 80). To avoid experimental bias, donors of different ages were randomly spread across the sequencing lanes. For two donors (one aged 18 to 29 and one aged 80 or older), the study analyzed two additional independent replicas of 1 million unique cDNA reads from the same blood draw.

The roughly 39 donors, aged roughly 6 to 95 years, were systemically healthy Caucasian individuals from Russia. Each donor gave 9.5 to 10 milliliters of peripheral blood, drawn into EDTA-treated Vacutainer tubes. Ficoll-Paque density-gradient centrifugation was used to isolate PBMCs, with at least 6 million obtained per sample. Trizol reagent was used to extract total RNA from PBMCs, with at least 5.5 micrograms per sample. Naive CD45RAhigh/CD27high T cell percentages were measured by flow cytometry on a PBMC aliquot from every donor. Library method: 5' RACE. The sample was run on an Illumina HiSeq 2500. A second PCR of roughly 7 to 12 cycles was run with a J-beta primer mix and a sample-barcoded 5' primer. Each TCR beta cDNA molecule received a unique molecular identifier from a template-switch 5' adaptor carrying 12 random nucleotides. At least 2.5 million CDR3-containing paired-end reads were obtained from each sample. First-strand cDNA synthesis was performed from all RNA using the Mint cDNA synthesis kit, with priming by a TRBC-specific oligonucleotide. After uracil-DNA glycosylase treatment, a first 18-cycle PCR used universal primers M1SS and BC2_uni_R on all cDNA. Concerning the study's data processing: Each sample was normalized by randomly selecting 1 million high-quality reads, each carrying a distinct molecular identifier. Reads sharing molecular identifiers were discarded rather than binned into consensus sequences. MiTCR, run with a Q25 quality threshold and the strictest error-elimination algorithm, handled CDR3 identification, clonotype clustering and error correction. A nonparametric unseen species model with Euler transformation was used to estimate lower-bound total TCR beta diversity. The public reads were quality trimmed at Q25 with fastp and then assembled into clones with MiXCR by TCRdb, keeping productive beta chains. Each entry merges the rows of one CDR3 protein and shows their most common DNA and genes. TCRdb's processing, not the authors', yielded these V and J calls. This sample lists hundreds of thousands of distinct CDR3 sequences; 40% to 45% were detected once. The biggest ten clones account for approximately 31% of the sample.

CDR3 length: 14 amino acids, cysteine to phenylalanine. Just the 42-base CDR3 DNA is kept, in frame starting at base 1. Compared with germline, V lacks 5 bases and J lacks 7 bases; bases without a gene match: 7. The germline V gene provides CDR1 ENHRY and CDR2 SYGVKD. General findings and caveats noted by the study authors: Compared with the aged group, the long-lived group had more naive CD4+ T cells, fewer expanded clones and increased TCR diversity, suggesting age selection. Estimates of total diversity based on one million sequenced T cells were considered lower bounds and underestimates. Because donor CMV infection status was unknown, age-related changes in expanded clonotypes were potentially confounded. A strong correlation was found between observed TCR beta diversity and the percentage of naive T cells measured by flow cytometry. Since profiling was done on bulk unsorted PBMCs, naive and antigen-experienced compartments could not be conclusively compared. Observed TCR beta diversity per million T cells fell roughly linearly with age, and a significant reduction was already apparent by age about 38.

A remark on this clonotype: The specificity of this receptor is unknown. Base qualities are not recorded, but no much larger clone differs from it by a single base.

The receptor was derived from a man of 80 years or more in good health. Sequenced input: blood. The rearrangement combines TRBV10-3 with TRBJ2-7; 11 middle bases align to TRBD1. In nucleotide form, the sequence is TGTGCCATCAGTCAGAGGACAGGGGGCAATGAGCAGTACTTC. It encodes CAISQRTGGNEQYF.